This T cell receptor beta chain was profiled in a study of naive CD8 T cells in extremely preterm neonates. Method: immunoSEQ multiplex PCR; TCRdb's copy keeps in-frame clones and lacks some. Here the sample spans approximately 7,900 clones, roughly 97% being singletons. On this clone: Its target is not known.

Study-level points and caveats: Preterm neonates shared more CDR3 nucleotide sequences (approximately 2.7%) than older groups.

CDR3 length equals 16 residues. Peripheral blood came from healthy roughly 16-56 month-old surgical children and healthy nonsmoking adults. The sample holds sorted live naive CD8+ CD45RA+CCR7+ T cells. Sorted naive CD8+ T cell numbers ranged ~17,000 to ~100,000. The chain couples TRBV21-1 to TRBJ2-4; whether TRBD1, the table's D call, matches the DNA was not checked. TRBV21-1 is designated a pseudogene. The sequenced sample was naive CD8+ T cells from blood. This clonotype was obtained from a human donor in good health. As DNA, the CDR3 is TGTGCCAGCAGCAAAAGGGGGATGCTAGCCAAAAACATTCAGTACTTC. It encodes CASSKRGMLAKNIQYF.